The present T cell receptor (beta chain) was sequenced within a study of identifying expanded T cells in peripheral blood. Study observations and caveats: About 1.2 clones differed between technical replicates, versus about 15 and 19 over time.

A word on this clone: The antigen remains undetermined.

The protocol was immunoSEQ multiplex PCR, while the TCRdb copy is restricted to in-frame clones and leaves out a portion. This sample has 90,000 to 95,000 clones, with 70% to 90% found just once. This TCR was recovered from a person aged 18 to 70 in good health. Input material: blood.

The CDR3 region has the DNA TGTGCCTGGAGTGATACAGGACAGGGGAACTATGGGGACTACACCTTC. It translates to CAWSDTGQGNYGDYTF. The chain couples TRBV30 to TRBJ1-2; 9 bases map to TRBD1. Germline CDR1 GTSNPN, CDR2 SVGIG (reference sequence). The CDR3 spans 16 residues. V trimming: 1 base; J trimming: 10 bases; junction bases outside the gene matches: 16.